These T cell receptor beta chains were read from a single sample in a study of shared clonotypes between healthy human individuals. Profiling relied on immunoSEQ multiplex PCR, and the TCRdb table lists in-frame clones only, not all of them. The sample contains about 2.5 million clones, approximately 90% of which appear only once. Sample: naive CD4+ T cells from PBMCs. The receptors were gathered from a man younger than 30 in good health. Some clones in this sample may be carry-over from other donors' samples. Both conserved end residues are part of each CDR3. Fields, in order: V gene, CDR3 length, J gene, D gene, clone size, CDR3 protein, CDR3 DNA. D genes are given only for firm matches. Not all rows give a size; the values are once, few, many and, for expanded clones, a class.

>TRBV7-2|14|TRBJ2-5|.|.
CASSRVRTLGTQYF
TGTGCCAGCAGTCGGGTTCGGACCCTTGGGACCCAGTACTTC
>TRBV19|13|TRBJ1-1|TRBD1|.
CASAGQGRTEAFF
TGTGCCAGTGCGGGACAGGGAAGGACTGAAGCTTTCTTT
>TRBV5-1|14|TRBJ2-1|TRBD2|.
CASRRTSIYNEQFF
TGCGCCAGCAGACGGACTAGCATCTACAATGAGCAGTTCTTC
>TRBV5-1|15|TRBJ1-5|.|.
CASSLDAGADQPQHF
TGCGCCAGCAGCTTGGACGCGGGTGCAGATCAGCCCCAGCATTTT
>TRBV28|15|TRBJ1-5|.|.
CASSLAGAGNQPQHF
TGTGCCAGCAGTTTGGCGGGAGCGGGCAATCAGCCCCAGCATTTT
>TRBV6-6|14|TRBJ1-5|.|.
CASSYSTGRSPQHF
TGTGCCAGCAGTTACTCCACCGGTAGGTCCCCCCAGCATTTT
>TRBV10-3|12|TRBJ2-7|.|.
CAISESTYEQYF
TGTGCCATCAGTGAGTCCACCTACGAGCAGTACTTC
>TRBV27|14|TRBJ1-2|TRBD1|.
CASSYPGQLYGYTF
TGTGCCAGCAGTTATCCGGGACAGCTCTATGGCTACACCTTC
>TRBV5-6|15|TRBJ1-2|.|.
CASSLAASGIDGYTF
TGTGCCAGCAGCTTGGCGGCATCAGGGATTGACGGCTACACCTTC
>TRBV25-1|16|TRBJ2-1|.|.
CASSDTTGRRNNEQFF
TGTGCCAGCAGTGATACGACAGGAAGACGTAACAATGAGCAGTTCTTC
>TRBV18|14|TRBJ2-4|TRBD2|.
CASSTLTSGVDQYF
TGTGCCAGCTCAACTCTGACTAGCGGGGTCGATCAGTACTTC
>TRBV5-4|15|TRBJ2-7|TRBD2|.
CASRQTSGSTYEQYF
TGTGCCAGCAGACAGACTAGCGGGAGTACCTACGAGCAGTACTTC
>TRBV5-1|13|TRBJ2-2|.|.
CASTDTLPGELFF
TGCGCCAGCACCGACACTCTTCCCGGGGAGCTGTTTTTT
>TRBV7-2|13|TRBJ1-2|TRBD1|.
CASSPGQGQRYTF
TGTGCCAGCAGCCCGGGACAGGGGCAGCGCTACACCTTC
>TRBV18|15|TRBJ2-3|TRBD2|.
CASSPPSGTTDTQYF
TGTGCCAGCTCACCCCCTAGCGGAACCACAGATACGCAGTATTTT
>TRBV5-4|14|TRBJ2-5|.|.
CAGSWGQRGETQYF
TGTGCCGGAAGCTGGGGCCAACGGGGGGAGACCCAGTACTTC
>TRBV2|12|TRBJ1-4|.|.
CASSESDHKLFF
TGTGCCAGCAGTGAATCGGACCACAAACTGTTTTTT
>TRBV6-6|14|TRBJ2-7|.|.
CASSYGNTDYEQYF
TGTGCCAGCAGCTACGGGAACACGGACTACGAGCAGTACTTC
>TRBV28|16|TRBJ2-1|TRBD2|.
CASSTTSGRIDNEQFF
TGTGCCAGCAGTACGACTAGCGGGAGAATTGACAATGAGCAGTTCTTC
>TRBV6-1|12|TRBJ2-4|.|.
CASSESQNIQYF
TGTGCCAGCAGTGAGTCACAAAACATTCAGTACTTC
>TRBV27|14|TRBJ1-4|.|.
CATPGGLVSEKLFF
TGTGCCACCCCTGGGGGGCTCGTCTCTGAAAAACTGTTTTTT
>TRBV5-5|13|TRBJ1-1|.|.
CATRRFGNTEAFF
TGTGCCACCCGTCGATTTGGGAACACTGAAGCTTTCTTT
>TRBV5-1|15|TRBJ1-1|TRBD1|few
CASSSQGQGSTEAFF
TGCGCCAGCAGCTCTCAAGGACAGGGGTCCACTGAAGCTTTCTTT
>TRBV7-9|12|TRBJ2-2|.|.
CASSYPPGELFF
TGTGCCAGCAGCTACCCCCCCGGGGAGCTGTTTTTT
>TRBV5-1|13|TRBJ2-3|.|once
CASSLPRYDTQYF
TGCGCCAGCAGCTTACCTAGGTACGATACGCAGTATTTT
>TRBV19|15|TRBJ1-1|TRBD1|.
CASSITGTGAAEAFF
TGTGCCAGTAGTATAACTGGGACAGGGGCCGCTGAAGCTTTCTTT
>TRBV4-1|18|TRBJ1-4|.|once
CASSHGSIVGTGDEKLFF
TGCGCCAGCAGCCATGGATCTATTGTGGGGACTGGGGATGAAAAACTGTTTTTT
>TRBV7-8|15|TRBJ2-3|.|.
CASSLIRVSTDTQYF
TGTGCCAGCAGCTTAATACGGGTTAGCACAGATACGCAGTATTTT
>TRBV28|17|TRBJ1-1|.|.
CASSFFTGWAGDTEAFF
TGTGCCAGCAGTTTTTTCACAGGTTGGGCGGGGGACACTGAAGCTTTCTTT
>TRBV5-1|16|TRBJ2-7|TRBD2|.
CASSLSTSGRAYEQYF
TGCGCCAGCAGCTTGTCGACTAGCGGGAGGGCCTACGAGCAGTACTTC
>TRBV10-3|15|TRBJ2-2|.|.
CAISDSASNTGELFF
TGTGCCATCAGTGACTCAGCGTCGAACACCGGGGAGCTGTTTTTT
>TRBV7-8|17|TRBJ1-3|.|.
CASSLVAGPNSGNTIYF
TGTGCCAGCAGCTTAGTCGCGGGACCGAACTCTGGAAACACCATATATTTT
>TRBV6-1|13|TRBJ1-1|.|few
CASRLTANTEAFF
TGTGCCAGCAGGTTGACGGCGAACACTGAAGCTTTCTTT
>TRBV19|13|TRBJ2-7|TRBD1|.
CASSIYRGDEQYF
TGTGCCAGTAGTATATACAGGGGGGACGAGCAGTACTTC
>TRBV6-1|15|TRBJ1-1|TRBD1|.
CASSGRDSWNTEAFF
TGTGCCAGCAGTGGAAGGGACAGCTGGAACACTGAAGCTTTCTTT